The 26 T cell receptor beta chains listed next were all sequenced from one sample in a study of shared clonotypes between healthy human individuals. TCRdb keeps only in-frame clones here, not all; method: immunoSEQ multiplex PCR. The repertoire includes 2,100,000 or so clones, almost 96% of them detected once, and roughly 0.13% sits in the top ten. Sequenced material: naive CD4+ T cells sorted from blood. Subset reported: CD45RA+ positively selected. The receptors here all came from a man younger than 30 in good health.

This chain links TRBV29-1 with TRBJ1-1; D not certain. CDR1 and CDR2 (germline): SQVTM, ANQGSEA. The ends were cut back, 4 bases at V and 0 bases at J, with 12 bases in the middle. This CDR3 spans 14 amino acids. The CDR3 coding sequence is TGCAGCGTTGGTGGCTTACACCTGAACACTGAAGCTTTCTTT. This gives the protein CSVGGLHLNTEAFF.

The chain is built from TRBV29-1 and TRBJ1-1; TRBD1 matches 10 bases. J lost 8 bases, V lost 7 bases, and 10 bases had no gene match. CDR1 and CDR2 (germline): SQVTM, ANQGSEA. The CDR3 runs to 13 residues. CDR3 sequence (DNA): TGCAGCGCCCGAGTTTTGGGACAGGGGGAAGCTTTCTTT. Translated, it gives CSARVLGQGEAFF.

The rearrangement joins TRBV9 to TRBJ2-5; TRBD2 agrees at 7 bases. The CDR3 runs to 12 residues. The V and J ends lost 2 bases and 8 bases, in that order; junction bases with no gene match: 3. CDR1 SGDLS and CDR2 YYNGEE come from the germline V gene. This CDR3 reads CASSVSSGTQYF. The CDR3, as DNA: TGTGCCAGCAGCGTCTCTAGCGGAACCCAGTACTTC.

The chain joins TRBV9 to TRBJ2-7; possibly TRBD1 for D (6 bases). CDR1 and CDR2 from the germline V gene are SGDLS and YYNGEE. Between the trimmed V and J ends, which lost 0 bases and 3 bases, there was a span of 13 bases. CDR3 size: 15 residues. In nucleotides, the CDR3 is TGTGCCAGCAGCGTAGGCCCAGGGGTAGGCTACGAGCAGTACTTC. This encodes CASSVGPGVGYEQYF.

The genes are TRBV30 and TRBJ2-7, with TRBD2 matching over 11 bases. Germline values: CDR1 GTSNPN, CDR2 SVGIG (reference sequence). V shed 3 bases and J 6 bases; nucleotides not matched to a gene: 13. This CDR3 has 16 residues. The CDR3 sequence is CAWSPLWLAGGAEQYF. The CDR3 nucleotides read TGTGCCTGGAGCCCTCTTTGGCTAGCGGGAGGTGCCGAGCAGTACTTC.

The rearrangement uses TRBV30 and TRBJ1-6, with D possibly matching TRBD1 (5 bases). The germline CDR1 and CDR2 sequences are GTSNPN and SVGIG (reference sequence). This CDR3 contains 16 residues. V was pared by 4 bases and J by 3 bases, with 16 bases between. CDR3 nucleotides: TGTGCCTGGATTAGGAGTGGGGCTCTCTATAATTCACCCCTCCACTTT. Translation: CAWIRSGALYNSPLHF.

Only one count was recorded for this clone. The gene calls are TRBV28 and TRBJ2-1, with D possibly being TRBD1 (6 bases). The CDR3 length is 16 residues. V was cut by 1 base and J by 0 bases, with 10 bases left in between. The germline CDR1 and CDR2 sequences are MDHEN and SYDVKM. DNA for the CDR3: TGTGCCAGCAGTTTATCCGGGACAACCTCCTACAATGAGCAGTTCTTC. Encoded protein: CASSLSGTTSYNEQFF.

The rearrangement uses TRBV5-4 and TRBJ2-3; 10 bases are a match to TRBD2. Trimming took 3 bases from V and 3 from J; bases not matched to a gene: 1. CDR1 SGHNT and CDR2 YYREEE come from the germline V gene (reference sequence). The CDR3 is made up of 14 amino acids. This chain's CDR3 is CASSSSGGTDTQYF. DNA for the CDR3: TGTGCCAGCAGCTCTAGCGGGGGTACAGATACGCAGTATTTT.

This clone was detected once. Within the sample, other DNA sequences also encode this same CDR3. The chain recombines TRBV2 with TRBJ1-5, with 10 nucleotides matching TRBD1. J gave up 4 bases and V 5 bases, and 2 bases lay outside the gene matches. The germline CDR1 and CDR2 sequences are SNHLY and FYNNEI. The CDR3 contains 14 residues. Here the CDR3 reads CASSWDRGNQPQHF. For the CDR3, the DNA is TGTGCCAGCAGTTGGGACAGGGGTAATCAGCCCCAGCATTTT.

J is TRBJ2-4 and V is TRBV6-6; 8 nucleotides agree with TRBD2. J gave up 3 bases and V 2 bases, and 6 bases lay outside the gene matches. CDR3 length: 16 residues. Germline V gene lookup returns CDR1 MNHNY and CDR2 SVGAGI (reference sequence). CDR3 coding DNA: TGTGCCAGCAGTTACCGAAGCGGGGGAGGCAAAAACATTCAGTACTTC. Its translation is CASSYRSGGGKNIQYF.

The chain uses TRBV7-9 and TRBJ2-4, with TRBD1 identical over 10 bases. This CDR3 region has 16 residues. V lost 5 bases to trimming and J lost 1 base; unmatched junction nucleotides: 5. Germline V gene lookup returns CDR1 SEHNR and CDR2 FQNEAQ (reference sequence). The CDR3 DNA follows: TGTGCCAGCAGCAATCGGGGACAGGGGGCCAAAAACATTCAGTACTTC. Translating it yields CASSNRGQGAKNIQYF.

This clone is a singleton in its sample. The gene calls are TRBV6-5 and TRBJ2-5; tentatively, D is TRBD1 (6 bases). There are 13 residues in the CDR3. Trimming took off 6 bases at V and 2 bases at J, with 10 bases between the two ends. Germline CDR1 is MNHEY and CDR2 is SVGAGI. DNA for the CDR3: TGTGCCAGCAGGAGGACAGAACAAGAGACCCAGTACTTC. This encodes CASRRTEQETQYF.

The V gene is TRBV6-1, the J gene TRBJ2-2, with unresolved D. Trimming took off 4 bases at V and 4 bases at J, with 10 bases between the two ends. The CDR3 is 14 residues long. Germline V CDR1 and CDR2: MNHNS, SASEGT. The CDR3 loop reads CASSAPPSTGELFF. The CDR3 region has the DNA TGTGCCAGCAGTGCCCCCCCCAGCACCGGGGAGCTGTTTTTT.

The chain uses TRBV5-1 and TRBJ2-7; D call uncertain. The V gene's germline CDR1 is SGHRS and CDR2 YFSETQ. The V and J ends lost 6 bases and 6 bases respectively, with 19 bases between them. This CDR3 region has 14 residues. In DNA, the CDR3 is TGCGCCAGCAATCTAAACGAGCCCGGCGGCGAGCAGTACTTC. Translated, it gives CASNLNEPGGEQYF.

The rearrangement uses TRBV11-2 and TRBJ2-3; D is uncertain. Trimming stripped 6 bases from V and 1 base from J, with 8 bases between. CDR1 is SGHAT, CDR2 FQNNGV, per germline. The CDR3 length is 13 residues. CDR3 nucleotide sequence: TGTGCCAGCAGGCAGCCGGGCACAGATACGCAGTATTTT. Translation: CASRQPGTDTQYF.

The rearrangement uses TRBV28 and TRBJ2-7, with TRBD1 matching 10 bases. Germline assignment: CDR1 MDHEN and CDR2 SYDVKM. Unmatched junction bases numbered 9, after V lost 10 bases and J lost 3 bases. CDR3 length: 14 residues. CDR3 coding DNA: TGTGCCACCGCTTGGGACAGGGGAAGCTACGAGCAGTACTTC. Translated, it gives CATAWDRGSYEQYF.

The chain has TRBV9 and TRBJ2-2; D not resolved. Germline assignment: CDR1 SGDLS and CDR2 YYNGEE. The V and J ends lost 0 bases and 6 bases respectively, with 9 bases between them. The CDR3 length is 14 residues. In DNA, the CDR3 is TGTGCCAGCAGCGTAGCCCAGTCGGCCGGGGAGCTGTTTTTT. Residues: CASSVAQSAGELFF.

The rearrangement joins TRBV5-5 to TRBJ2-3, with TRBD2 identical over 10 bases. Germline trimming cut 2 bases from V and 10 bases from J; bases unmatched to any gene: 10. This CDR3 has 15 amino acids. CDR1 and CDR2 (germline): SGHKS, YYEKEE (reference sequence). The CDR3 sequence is CASSFLLAGVYPQYF. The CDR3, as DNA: TGTGCCAGCAGCTTCCTGCTAGCGGGAGTTTACCCGCAGTATTTT.

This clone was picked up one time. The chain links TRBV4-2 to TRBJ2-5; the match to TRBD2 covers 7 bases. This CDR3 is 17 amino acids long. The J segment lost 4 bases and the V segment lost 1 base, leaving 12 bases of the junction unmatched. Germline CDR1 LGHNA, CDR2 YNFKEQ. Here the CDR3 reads CASSQVTAGVKGETQYF. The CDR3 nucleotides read TGTGCCAGCAGCCAAGTGACCGCGGGAGTTAAAGGAGAGACCCAGTACTTC.

This CDR3 is CASSRNTGTLAYEQYF. Here the CDR3 DNA reads TGTGCCAGCAGCCGTAACACAGGGACCCTGGCATACGAGCAGTACTTC. The rearrangement uses TRBV5-6 and TRBJ2-7, with D perhaps matching TRBD1 (6 bases). The V and J ends lost 4 bases and 4 bases respectively, with 21 bases between them. Germline V gives CDR1 SGHDT, CDR2 YYEEEE. This CDR3 has 16 amino acids.

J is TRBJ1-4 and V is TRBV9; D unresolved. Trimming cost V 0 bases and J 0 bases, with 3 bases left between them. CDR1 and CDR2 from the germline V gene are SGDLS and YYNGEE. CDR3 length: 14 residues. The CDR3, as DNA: TGTGCCAGCAGCGTAGATACAACTAATGAAAAACTGTTTTTT. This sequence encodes CASSVDTTNEKLFF.

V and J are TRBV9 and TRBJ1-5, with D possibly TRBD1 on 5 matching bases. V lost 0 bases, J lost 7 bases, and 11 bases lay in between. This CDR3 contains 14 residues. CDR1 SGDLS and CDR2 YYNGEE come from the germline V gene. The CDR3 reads CASSVDGARQPQHF. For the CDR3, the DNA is TGTGCCAGCAGCGTAGATGGGGCGAGACAGCCCCAGCATTTT.

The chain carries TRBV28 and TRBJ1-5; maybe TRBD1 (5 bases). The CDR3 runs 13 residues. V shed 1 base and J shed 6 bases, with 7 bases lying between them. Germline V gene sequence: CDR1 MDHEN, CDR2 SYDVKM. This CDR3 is CASSLSGLQPQHF. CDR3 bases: TGTGCCAGCAGTTTATCGGGGCTTCAGCCCCAGCATTTT.

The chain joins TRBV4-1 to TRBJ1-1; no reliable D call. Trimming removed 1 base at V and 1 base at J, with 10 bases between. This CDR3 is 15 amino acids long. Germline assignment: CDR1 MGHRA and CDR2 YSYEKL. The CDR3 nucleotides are TGCGCCAGCAGCCAAGCGGGTCCCTCGAACACTGAAGCTTTCTTT. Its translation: CASSQAGPSNTEAFF.

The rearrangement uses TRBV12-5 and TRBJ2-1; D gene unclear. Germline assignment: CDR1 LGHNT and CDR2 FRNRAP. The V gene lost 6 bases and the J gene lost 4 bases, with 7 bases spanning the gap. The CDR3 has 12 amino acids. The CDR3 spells CASGKIYNEQFF. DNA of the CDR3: TGTGCTAGTGGCAAAATATACAATGAGCAGTTCTTC. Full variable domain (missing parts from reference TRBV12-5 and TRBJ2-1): DARVTQTPRHKVTEMGQEVTMRCQPILGHNTVFWYRQTMMQGLELLAYFRNRAPLDDSGMPKDRFSAEMPDATLATLKIQPSEPRDSAVYFCASGKIYNEQFFGPGTRLTVL.

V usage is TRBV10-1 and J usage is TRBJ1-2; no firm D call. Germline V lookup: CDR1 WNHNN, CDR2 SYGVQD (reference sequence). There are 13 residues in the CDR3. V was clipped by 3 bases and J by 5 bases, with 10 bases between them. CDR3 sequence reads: CASSENPEYGYTF. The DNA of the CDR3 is TGCGCCAGCAGTGAAAACCCAGAGTATGGCTACACCTTC.